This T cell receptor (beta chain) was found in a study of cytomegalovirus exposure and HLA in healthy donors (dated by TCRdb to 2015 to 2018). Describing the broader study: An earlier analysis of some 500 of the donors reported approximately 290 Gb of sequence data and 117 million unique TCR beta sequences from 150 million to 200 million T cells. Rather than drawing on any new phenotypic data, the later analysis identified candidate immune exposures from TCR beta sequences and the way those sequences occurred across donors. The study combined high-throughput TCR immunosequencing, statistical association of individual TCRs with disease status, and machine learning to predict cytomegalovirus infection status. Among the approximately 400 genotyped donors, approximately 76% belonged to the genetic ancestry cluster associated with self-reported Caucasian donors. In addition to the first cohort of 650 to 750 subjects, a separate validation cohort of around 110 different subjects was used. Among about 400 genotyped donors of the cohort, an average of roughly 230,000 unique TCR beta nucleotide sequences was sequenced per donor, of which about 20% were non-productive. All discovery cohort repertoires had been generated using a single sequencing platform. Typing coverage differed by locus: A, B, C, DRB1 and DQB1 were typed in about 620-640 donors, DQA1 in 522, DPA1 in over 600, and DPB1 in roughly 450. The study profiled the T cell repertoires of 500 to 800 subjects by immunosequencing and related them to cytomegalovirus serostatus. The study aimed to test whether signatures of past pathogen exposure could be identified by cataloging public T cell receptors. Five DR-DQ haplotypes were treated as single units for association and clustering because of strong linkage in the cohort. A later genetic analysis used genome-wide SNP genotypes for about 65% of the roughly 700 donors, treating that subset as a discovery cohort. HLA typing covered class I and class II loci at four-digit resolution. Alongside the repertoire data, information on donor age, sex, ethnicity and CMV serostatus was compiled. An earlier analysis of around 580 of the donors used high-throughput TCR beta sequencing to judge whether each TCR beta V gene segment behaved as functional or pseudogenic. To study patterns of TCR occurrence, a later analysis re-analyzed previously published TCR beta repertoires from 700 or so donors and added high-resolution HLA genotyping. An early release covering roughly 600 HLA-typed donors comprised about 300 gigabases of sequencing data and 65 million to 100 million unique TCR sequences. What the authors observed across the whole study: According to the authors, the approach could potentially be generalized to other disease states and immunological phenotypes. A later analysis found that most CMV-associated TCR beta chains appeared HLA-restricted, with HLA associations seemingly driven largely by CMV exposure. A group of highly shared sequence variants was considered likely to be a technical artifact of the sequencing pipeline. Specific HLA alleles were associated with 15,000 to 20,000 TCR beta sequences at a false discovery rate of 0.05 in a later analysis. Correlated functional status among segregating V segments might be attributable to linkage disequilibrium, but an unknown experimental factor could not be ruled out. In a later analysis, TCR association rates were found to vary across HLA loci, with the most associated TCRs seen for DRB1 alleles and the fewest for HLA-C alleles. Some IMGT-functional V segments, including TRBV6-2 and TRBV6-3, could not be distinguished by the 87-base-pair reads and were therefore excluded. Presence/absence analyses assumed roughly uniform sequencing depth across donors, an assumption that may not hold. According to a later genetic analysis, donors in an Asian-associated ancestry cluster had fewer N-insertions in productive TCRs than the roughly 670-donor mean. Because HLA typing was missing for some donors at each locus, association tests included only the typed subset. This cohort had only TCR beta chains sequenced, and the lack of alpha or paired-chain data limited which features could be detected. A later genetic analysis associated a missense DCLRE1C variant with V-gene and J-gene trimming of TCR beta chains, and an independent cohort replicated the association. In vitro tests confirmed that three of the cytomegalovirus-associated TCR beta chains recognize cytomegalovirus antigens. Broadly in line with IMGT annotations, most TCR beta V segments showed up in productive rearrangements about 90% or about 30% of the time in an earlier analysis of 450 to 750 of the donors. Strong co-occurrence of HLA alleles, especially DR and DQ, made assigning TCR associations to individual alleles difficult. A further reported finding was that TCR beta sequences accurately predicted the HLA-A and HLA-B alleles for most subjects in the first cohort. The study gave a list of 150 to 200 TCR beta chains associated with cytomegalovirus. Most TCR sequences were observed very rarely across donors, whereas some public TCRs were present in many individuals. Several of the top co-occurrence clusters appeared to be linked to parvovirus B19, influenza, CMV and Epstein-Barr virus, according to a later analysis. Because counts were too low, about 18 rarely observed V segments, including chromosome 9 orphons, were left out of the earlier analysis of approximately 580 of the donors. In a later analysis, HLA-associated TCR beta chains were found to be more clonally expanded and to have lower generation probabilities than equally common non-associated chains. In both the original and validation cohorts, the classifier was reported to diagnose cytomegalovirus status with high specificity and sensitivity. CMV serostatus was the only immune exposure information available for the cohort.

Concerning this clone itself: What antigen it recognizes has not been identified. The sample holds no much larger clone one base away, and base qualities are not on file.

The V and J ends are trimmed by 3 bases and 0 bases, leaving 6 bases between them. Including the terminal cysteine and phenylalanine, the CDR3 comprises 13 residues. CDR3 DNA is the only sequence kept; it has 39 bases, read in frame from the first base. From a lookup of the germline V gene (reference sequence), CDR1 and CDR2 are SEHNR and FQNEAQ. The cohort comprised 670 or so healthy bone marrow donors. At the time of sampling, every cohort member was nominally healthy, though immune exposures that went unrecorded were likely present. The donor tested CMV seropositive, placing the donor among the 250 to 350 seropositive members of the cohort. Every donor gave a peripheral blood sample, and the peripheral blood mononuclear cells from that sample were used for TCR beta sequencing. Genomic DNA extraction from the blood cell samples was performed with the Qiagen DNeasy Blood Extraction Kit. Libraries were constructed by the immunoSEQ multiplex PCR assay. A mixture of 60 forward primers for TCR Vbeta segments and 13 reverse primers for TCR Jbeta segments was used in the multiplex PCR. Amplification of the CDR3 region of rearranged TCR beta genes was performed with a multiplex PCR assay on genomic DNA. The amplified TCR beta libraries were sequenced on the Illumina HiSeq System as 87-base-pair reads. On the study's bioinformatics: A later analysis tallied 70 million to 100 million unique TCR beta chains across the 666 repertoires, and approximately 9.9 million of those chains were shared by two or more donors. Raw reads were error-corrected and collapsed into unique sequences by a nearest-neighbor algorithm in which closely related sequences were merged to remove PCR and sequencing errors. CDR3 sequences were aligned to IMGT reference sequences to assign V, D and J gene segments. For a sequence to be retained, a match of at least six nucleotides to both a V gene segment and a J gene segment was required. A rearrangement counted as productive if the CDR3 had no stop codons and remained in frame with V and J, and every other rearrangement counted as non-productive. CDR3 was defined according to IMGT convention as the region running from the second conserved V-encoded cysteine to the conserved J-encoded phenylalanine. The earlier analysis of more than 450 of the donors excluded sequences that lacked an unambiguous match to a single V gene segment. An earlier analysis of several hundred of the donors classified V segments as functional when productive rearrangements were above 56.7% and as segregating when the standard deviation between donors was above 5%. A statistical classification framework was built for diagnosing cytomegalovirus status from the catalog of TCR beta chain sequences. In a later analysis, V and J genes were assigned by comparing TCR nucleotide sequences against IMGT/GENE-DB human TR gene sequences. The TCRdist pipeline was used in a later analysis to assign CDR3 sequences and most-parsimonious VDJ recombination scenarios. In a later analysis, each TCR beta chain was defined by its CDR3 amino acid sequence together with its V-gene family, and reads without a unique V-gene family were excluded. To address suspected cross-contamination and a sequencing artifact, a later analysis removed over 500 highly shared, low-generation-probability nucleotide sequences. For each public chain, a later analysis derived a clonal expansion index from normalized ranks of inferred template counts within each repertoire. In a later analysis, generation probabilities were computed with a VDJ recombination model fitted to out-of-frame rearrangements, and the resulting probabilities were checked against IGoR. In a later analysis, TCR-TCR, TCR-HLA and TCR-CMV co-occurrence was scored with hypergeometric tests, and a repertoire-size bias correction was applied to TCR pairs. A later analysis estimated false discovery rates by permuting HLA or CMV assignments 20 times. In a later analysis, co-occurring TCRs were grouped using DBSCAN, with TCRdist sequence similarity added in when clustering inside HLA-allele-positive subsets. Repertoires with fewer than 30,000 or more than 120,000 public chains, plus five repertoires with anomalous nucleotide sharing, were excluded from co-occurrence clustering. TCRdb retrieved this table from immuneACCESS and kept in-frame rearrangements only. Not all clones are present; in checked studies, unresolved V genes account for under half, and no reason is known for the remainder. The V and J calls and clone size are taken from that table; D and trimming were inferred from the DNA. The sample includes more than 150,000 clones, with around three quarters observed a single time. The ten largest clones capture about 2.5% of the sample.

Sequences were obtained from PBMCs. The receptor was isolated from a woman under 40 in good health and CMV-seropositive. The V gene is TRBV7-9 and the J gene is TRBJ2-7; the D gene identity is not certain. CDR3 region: CASSLVSSYEQYF. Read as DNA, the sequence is TGTGCCAGCAGCTTGGTCAGCTCCTACGAGCAGTACTTC.